The T cell receptor (beta chain) described here comes from a study of cytomegalovirus exposure and HLA in healthy donors. Notes on the study in general: Cytomegalovirus-associated TCR beta chains were listed, numbering 150 to 200. That first-cohort TCR clusters tended to co-occur in the approximately 120 validation repertoires was found in a later analysis. Most TCRs appeared rarely, but some public TCRs recurred in many donors.

Assay used: immunoSEQ multiplex PCR; TCRdb lists only in-frame clones, some missing. Of about 240,000 clones detected, just under 90% appear once; the ten largest clones hold 2% to 3%. About this clone: Its cognate antigen is unknown.

CDR3 length: 13 residues. Germline V gives CDR1 SGHDN, CDR2 FVKESK. V was trimmed by 2 bases and J by 8 bases, leaving 12 bases between them. This chain uses TRBV14 with TRBJ1-2; no firm D call. The origin of this receptor is a man younger than 35 in good health and CMV-seronegative. Sequencing was performed on PBMCs. In nucleotides, the CDR3 is TGTGCCAGCAGCCAAAATAACGGCGGAGGCTACACCTTC. It yields the protein CASSQNNGGGYTF.